This T cell receptor beta chain derives from a study of shared clonotypes between healthy human individuals. Study overall: Donors consisted of two women and three men between 18 and 49. Used for every donor were three CD4 naive, three CD4 memory, two CD8 naive and one CD8 memory plate.

The study drew its donors from healthy HIV-negative adults without recent acute infections or vaccinations. Splitting of each subset's genomic DNA was done evenly across several immunoSEQ plates. Repertoires were generated with immunoSEQ multiplex PCR, while TCRdb's copy carries only in-frame clones and drops some. The sample consists of over 850,000 clones, more than 75% of them appearing once. CDR3 length: 16 residues. The V end was cut by 5 bases, the J end by 5 bases, with 20 bases between. Germline V lookup: CDR1 SGHNT, CDR2 YENEEA. The rearrangement uses TRBV11-3 and TRBJ2-3, with D perhaps assigned TRBD1 or TRBD2 (5 bases each). Sequencing was carried out using memory CD4+ T cells from PBMCs. Subset in this sample: CD45RA-negative fraction. The source of this sequence is a man between 18 and 35 years old in good health. Some clones in this sample may be carry-over from other donors' samples. CDR3 DNA sequence: TGTGCCAGCAGCGCCCGGGACGGGCTAGATGGAGATACGCAGTATTTT. Amino acids: CASSARDGLDGDTQYF.